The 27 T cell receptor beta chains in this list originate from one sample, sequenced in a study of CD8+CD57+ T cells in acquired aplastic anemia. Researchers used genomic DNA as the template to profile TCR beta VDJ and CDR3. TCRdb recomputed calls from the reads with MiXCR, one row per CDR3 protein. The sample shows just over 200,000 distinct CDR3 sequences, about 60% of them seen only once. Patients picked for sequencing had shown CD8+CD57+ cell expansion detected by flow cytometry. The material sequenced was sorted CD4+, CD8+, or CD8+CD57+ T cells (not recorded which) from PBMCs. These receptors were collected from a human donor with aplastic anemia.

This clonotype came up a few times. The chain's CDR3 is CASSLIGTSGGGEQFF. For the CDR3, the DNA is TGTGCCAGCAGCTTGATCGGGACTAGCGGGGGAGGTGAGCAGTTCTTC. The chain combines TRBV7-3 with TRBJ2-1; 14 bases map to TRBD2. The CDR3 loop spans 16 amino acids. V was clipped by 3 bases and J by 9 bases; unmatched bases: 7. The germline gives CDR1 SGHTA, CDR2 FQGTGA. Complete variable domain (other parts from reference TRBV7-3 and TRBJ2-1): GAGVSQTPSNKVTEKGKYVELRCDPISGHTALYWYRQSLGQGPEFLIYFQGTGAADDSGLPNDRFFAVRPEGSVSTLKIQRTERGDSAVYLCASSLIGTSGGGEQFFGPGTRLTVL.

For the CDR3, the DNA is TGTGCCACCAGCAGAGATAAGGCCGGGACAGTCTACGAGCAGTACTTC. Translated, it gives CATSRDKAGTVYEQYF. This chain connects TRBV15 to TRBJ2-7; 7 bases line up with TRBD1. V dropped 0 bases and J dropped 3; count of bases not matched to a gene: 8. CDR3 length equals 16 residues. Per germline, CDR1 LNHNV and CDR2 YYDKDF (reference sequence). The full variable domain, with the rest looked up from reference TRBV15 and TRBJ2-7, is DAMVIQNPRYQVTQFGKPVTLSCSQTLNHNVMYWYQQKSSQAPKLLFHYYDKDFNNEADTPDNFQSRRPNTSFCFLDIRSPGLGDTAMYLCATSRDKAGTVYEQYFGPGTRLTVT.

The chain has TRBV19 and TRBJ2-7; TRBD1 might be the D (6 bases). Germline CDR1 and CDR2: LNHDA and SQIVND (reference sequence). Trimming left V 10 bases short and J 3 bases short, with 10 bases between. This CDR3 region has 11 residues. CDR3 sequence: CATTDSYEQYF. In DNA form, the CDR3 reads TGTGCCACCACGGACAGCTACGAGCAGTACTTC.

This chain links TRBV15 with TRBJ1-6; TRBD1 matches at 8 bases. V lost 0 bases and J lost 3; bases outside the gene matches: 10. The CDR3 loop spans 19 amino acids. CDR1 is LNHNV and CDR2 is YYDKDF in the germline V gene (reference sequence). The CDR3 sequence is CATSRDLLGQGGYNSPLHF. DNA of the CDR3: TGTGCCACCAGCAGAGACCTCCTAGGACAGGGCGGCTATAATTCACCCCTCCACTTT.

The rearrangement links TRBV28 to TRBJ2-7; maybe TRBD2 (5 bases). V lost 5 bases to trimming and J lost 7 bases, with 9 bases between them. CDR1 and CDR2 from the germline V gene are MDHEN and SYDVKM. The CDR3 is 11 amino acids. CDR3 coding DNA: TGTGCCAGCAGTATAGGACTGGAGCAGTACTTC. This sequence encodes CASSIGLEQYF.

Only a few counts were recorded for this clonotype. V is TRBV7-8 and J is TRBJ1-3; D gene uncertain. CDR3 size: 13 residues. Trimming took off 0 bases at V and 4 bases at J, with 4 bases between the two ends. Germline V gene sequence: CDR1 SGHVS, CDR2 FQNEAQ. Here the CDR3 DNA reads TGTGCCAGCAGCTTAGCGGGAGGAAACACCATATATTTT. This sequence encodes CASSLAGGNTIYF.

CDR3 amino acids: CASSRDRGQEAQYF. Here the CDR3 DNA reads TGTGCCAGCAGCCGGGACAGGGGGCAAGAGGCCCAGTACTTC. The rearrangement uses TRBV2 and TRBJ2-7, with 12 bases aligning to TRBD1. Germline loops: CDR1 SNHLY, CDR2 FYNNEI. The V gene end was trimmed by 6 bases and the J gene end by 10 bases; junction bases not matched to a gene: 10. This CDR3 has 14 residues.

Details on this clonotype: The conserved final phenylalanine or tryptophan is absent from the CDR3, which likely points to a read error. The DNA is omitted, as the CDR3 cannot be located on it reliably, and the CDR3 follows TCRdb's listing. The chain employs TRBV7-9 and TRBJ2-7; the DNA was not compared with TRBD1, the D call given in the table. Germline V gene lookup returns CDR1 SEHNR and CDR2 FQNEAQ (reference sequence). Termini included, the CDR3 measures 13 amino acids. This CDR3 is CASGPDRTKSKNT.

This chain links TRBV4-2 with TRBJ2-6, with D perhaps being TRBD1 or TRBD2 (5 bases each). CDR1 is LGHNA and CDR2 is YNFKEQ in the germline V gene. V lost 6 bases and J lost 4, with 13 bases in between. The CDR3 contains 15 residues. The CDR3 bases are TGTGCCAGCAGTATAGGGACCACCGGGGCCAACGTCCTGACTTTC. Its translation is CASSIGTTGANVLTF.

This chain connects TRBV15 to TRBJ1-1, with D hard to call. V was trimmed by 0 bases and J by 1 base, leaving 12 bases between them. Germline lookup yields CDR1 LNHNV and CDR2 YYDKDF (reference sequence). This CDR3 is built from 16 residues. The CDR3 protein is CATSRERRAGNTEAFF. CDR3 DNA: TGTGCCACCAGCAGAGAAAGAAGGGCCGGGAACACTGAAGCTTTCTTT.

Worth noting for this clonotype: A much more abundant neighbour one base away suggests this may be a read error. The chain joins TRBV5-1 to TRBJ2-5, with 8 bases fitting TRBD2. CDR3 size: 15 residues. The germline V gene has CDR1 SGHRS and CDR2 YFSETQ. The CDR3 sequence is CASSQAGAQQGTQYF. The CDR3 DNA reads TGCGCCAGCAGTCAAGCGGGGGCTCAACAAGGGACCCAGTACTTC.

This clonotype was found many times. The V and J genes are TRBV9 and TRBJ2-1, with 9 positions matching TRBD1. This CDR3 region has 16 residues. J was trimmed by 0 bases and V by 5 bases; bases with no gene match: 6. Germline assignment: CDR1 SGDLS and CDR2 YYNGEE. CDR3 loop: CASSSGTGSSYNEQFF. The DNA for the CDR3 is TGTGCCAGCAGTTCCGGGACAGGGAGCTCCTACAATGAGCAGTTCTTC.

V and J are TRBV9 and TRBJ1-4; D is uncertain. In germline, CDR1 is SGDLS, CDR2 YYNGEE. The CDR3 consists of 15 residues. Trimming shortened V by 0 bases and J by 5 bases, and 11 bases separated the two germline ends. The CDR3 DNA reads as TGTGCCAGCAGCGTAGAGGACGGAAGGAATGAAAAACTGTTTTTT. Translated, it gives CASSVEDGRNEKLFF.

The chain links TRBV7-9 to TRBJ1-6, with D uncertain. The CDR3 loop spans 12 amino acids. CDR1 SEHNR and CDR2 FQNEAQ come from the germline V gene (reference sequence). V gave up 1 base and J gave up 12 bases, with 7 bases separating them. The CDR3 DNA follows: TGTGCCAGCAGCTTAGAGGGAGGACCCCTCCACTTT. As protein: CASSLEGGPLHF.

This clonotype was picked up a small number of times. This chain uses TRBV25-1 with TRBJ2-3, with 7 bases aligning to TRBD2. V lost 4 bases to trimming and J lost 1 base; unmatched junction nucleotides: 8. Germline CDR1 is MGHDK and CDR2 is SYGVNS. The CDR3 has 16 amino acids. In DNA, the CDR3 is TGTGCCAGCAGTGGTGGACTAGGGTTTGGCACAGATACGCAGTATTTT. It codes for CASSGGLGFGTDTQYF.

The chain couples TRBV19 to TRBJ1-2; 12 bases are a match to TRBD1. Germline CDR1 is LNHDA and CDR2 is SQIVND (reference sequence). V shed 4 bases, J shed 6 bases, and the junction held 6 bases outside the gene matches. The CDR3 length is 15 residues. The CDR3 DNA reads TGTGCCAGTAGTACGACCGGGACAGGGGGCGATGGCTACACCTTC. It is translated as CASSTTGTGGDGYTF.

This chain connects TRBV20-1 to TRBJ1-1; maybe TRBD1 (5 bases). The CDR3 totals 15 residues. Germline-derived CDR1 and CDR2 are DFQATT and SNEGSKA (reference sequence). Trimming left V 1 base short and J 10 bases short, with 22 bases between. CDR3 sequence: CSARGRQGGDGRAFF. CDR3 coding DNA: TGCAGTGCTAGAGGTCGTCAAGGAGGGGACGGTCGAGCTTTCTTT.

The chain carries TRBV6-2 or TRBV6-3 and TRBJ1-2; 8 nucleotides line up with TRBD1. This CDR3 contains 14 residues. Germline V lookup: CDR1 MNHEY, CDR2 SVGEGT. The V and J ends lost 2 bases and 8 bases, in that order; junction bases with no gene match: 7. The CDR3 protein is CASSYLKTGDGYTF. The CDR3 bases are TGTGCCAGCAGTTACCTAAAGACAGGGGACGGCTACACCTTC.

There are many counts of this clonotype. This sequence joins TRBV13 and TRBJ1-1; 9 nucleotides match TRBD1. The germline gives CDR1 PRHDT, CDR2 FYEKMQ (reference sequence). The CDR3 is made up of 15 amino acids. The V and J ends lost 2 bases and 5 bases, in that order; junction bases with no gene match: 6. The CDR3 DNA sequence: TGTGCCAGCAGCTTACAAGGACAGGGGCGGACTGAAGCTTTCTTT. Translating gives CASSLQGQGRTEAFF.

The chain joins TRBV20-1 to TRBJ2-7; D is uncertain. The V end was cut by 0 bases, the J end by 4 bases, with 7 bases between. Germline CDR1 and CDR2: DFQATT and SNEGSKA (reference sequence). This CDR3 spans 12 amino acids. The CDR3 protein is CSAREDGYEQYF. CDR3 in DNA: TGCAGTGCTAGAGAAGACGGATACGAGCAGTACTTC.

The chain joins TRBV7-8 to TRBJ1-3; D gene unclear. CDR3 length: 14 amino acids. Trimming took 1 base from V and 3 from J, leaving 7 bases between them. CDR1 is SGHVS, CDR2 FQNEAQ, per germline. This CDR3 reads CASSLVAGGNTIYF. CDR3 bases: TGTGCCAGCAGCTTAGTGGCCGGTGGAAACACCATATATTTT. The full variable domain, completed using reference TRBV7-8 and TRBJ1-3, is GAGVSQSPRYKVAKRGQDVALRCDPISGHVSLFWYQQALGQGPEFLTYFQNEAQLDKSGLPSDRFFAERPEGSVSTLKIQRTQQEDSAVYLCASSLVAGGNTIYFGEGSWLTVV.

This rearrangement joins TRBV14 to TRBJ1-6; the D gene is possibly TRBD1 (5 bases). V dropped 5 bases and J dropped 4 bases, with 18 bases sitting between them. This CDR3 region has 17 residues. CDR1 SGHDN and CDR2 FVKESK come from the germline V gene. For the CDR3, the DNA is TGTGCCAGCAGCGACCCGGGGGGTGAGGGGTATAATTCACCCCTCCACTTT. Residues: CASSDPGGEGYNSPLHF.

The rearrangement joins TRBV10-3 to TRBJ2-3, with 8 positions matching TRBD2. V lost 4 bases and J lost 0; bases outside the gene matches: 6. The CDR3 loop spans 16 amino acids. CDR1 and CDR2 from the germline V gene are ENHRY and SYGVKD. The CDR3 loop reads CAISGLAGSSTDTQYF. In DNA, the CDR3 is TGTGCCATCAGTGGATTAGCGGGGTCTAGCACAGATACGCAGTATTTT.

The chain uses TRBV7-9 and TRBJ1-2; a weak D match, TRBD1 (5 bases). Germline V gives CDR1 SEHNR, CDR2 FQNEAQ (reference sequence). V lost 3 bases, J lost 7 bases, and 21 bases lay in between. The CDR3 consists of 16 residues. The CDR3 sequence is CASSLPSGTGLFGYTF. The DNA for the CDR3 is TGTGCCAGCAGCTTGCCATCTGGGACGGGCTTATTTGGCTACACCTTC. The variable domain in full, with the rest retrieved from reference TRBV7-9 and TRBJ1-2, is DTGVSQNPRHKITKRGQNVTFRCDPISEHNRLYWYRQTLGQGPEFLTYFQNEAQLEKSRLLSDRFSAERPKGSFSTLEIQRTEQGDSAMYLCASSLPSGTGLFGYTFGSGTRLTVV.

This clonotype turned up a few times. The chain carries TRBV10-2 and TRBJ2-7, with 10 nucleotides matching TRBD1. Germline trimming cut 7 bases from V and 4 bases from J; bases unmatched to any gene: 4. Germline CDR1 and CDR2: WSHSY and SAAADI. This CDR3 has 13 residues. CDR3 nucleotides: TGCGCCAGCACGGACAGGGGGGGGTACGAGCAGTACTTC. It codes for CASTDRGGYEQYF.

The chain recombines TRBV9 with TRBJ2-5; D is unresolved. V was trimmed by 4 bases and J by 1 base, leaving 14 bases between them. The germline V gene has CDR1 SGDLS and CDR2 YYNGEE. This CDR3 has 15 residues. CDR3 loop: CASSPGPTSQETQYF. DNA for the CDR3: TGTGCCAGCAGCCCAGGACCGACCAGCCAAGAGACCCAGTACTTC.

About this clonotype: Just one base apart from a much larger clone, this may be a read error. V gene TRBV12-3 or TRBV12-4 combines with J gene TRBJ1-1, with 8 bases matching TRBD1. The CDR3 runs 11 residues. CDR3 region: CASSTDRAALF. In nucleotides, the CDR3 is TGTGCCAGCAGCACGGACAGGGCGGCTCTCTTT.